This is a list of T cell receptor beta chains from one sample in a study of shared clonotypes between healthy human individuals. The repertoire was sequenced with immunoSEQ multiplex PCR; TCRdb's copy has only in-frame clones and lacks some. In the table there are around 2.1 million clones, 95% of which are singletons. The sequenced material came from naive CD4+ T cells sorted from blood. Receptor source: a man younger than 35 in good health. The CDR3 runs from the conserved cysteine through the conserved F or W. The order of the fields is clone size, CDR3 length, V gene, D gene, J gene, CDR3 DNA, CDR3 protein. A D gene is named only where the DNA matches it firmly. Rows give clone size only sometimes, using once, few, many, or a class for an expanded clone.

clone_size: -
cdr3_length: 17
v_call: TRBV5-4
d_call: -
j_call: TRBJ2-2
cdr3_nt: TGTGCCAGCAGCTTGGAGGGCCTCAGAGCCGACACCGGGGAGCTGTTTTTT
cdr3_aa: CASSLEGLRADTGELFF

clone_size: -
cdr3_length: 15
v_call: TRBV2
d_call: -
j_call: TRBJ2-1
cdr3_nt: TGTGCCAGCAGCCTTGGACAGTCTATTTACAATGAGCAGTTCTTC
cdr3_aa: CASSLGQSIYNEQFF

clone_size: -
cdr3_length: 15
v_call: TRBV5-4
d_call: -
j_call: TRBJ2-5
cdr3_nt: TGTGCCAGCAGCCACCTCGGACCTGCGCAAGAGACCCAGTACTTC
cdr3_aa: CASSHLGPAQETQYF

clone_size: few
cdr3_length: 13
v_call: TRBV27
d_call: -
j_call: TRBJ1-1
cdr3_nt: TGTGCCAGCAGTTTAGGGATGAACACTGAAGCTTTCTTT
cdr3_aa: CASSLGMNTEAFF

clone_size: -
cdr3_length: 14
v_call: TRBV6-1
d_call: -
j_call: TRBJ2-1
cdr3_nt: TGTGCCAGCACTGGACCCCGCTCCTACAATGAGCAGTTCTTC
cdr3_aa: CASTGPRSYNEQFF

clone_size: -
cdr3_length: 13
v_call: TRBV29-1
d_call: TRBD1
j_call: TRBJ2-7
cdr3_nt: TGCAGCGTTGAGAAGGGGGCGCGGTACGAGCAGTACTTC
cdr3_aa: CSVEKGARYEQYF

clone_size: -
cdr3_length: 13
v_call: TRBV30
d_call: -
j_call: TRBJ2-7
cdr3_nt: TGTGCCTGGAGCAGGGGCCTCCCCTACGAGCAGTACTTC
cdr3_aa: CAWSRGLPYEQYF

clone_size: -
cdr3_length: 16
v_call: TRBV4-1
d_call: -
j_call: TRBJ1-3
cdr3_nt: TGCGCCAGCAGCCAAATACAGGACACCTCCGGAAACACCATATATTTT
cdr3_aa: CASSQIQDTSGNTIYF

clone_size: -
cdr3_length: 14
v_call: TRBV7-9
d_call: -
j_call: TRBJ2-7
cdr3_nt: TGTGCCAGCAGCCCATCAAAGGGGCTTAACGAGCAGTACTTC
cdr3_aa: CASSPSKGLNEQYF

clone_size: -
cdr3_length: 13
v_call: TRBV7-9
d_call: -
j_call: TRBJ1-4
cdr3_nt: TGTGCCAGCAGCTCCCCTGGTTGGGAAAAACTGTTTTTT
cdr3_aa: CASSSPGWEKLFF

clone_size: once
cdr3_length: 16
v_call: TRBV5-1
d_call: -
j_call: TRBJ2-5
cdr3_nt: TGCGCCAGCAGCTTGGGGATTTATAGCGTCCAAGAGACCCAGTACTTC
cdr3_aa: CASSLGIYSVQETQYF

clone_size: once
cdr3_length: 14
v_call: TRBV5-1
d_call: -
j_call: TRBJ1-3
cdr3_nt: TGCGCCAGCAGCTCGCAGAGCTCTGGAAACACCATATATTTT
cdr3_aa: CASSSQSSGNTIYF

clone_size: -
cdr3_length: 15
v_call: TRBV18
d_call: TRBD1
j_call: TRBJ1-1
cdr3_nt: TGTGCCAGCTCACTATACGGACAGGCGAACACTGAAGCTTTCTTT
cdr3_aa: CASSLYGQANTEAFF

clone_size: -
cdr3_length: 18
v_call: TRBV5-8
d_call: -
j_call: TRBJ2-6
cdr3_nt: TGTGCCAGCAGATTAAGGACAGAAACTTACTCTGGGGCCAACGTCCTGACTTTC
cdr3_aa: CASRLRTETYSGANVLTF

clone_size: -
cdr3_length: 14
v_call: TRBV28
d_call: -
j_call: TRBJ1-4
cdr3_nt: TGTGCCACCCGAAGCGAGGGCGAGGCTGAAAAACTGTTTTTT
cdr3_aa: CATRSEGEAEKLFF

clone_size: once
cdr3_length: 13
v_call: TRBV7-3
d_call: -
j_call: TRBJ1-2
cdr3_nt: TGTGCCAGCAGCTTAGGGATCGGCTATGGCTACACCTTC
cdr3_aa: CASSLGIGYGYTF

clone_size: -
cdr3_length: 16
v_call: TRBV18
d_call: TRBD1
j_call: TRBJ1-2
cdr3_nt: TGTGCCAGCTCACTCGACAGGGTGGTGGTTTCCTATGGCTACACCTTC
cdr3_aa: CASSLDRVVVSYGYTF

clone_size: -
cdr3_length: 14
v_call: TRBV28
d_call: -
j_call: TRBJ2-1
cdr3_nt: TGTGCCAGCAGTTTAGATTTAGCCTACAATGAGCAGTTCTTC
cdr3_aa: CASSLDLAYNEQFF

clone_size: -
cdr3_length: 17
v_call: TRBV5-1
d_call: TRBD2
j_call: TRBJ2-5
cdr3_nt: TGCGCCAGCAGCTTGACGGGACTAGCGGGGGCTGGAGAGACCCAGTACTTC
cdr3_aa: CASSLTGLAGAGETQYF

clone_size: -
cdr3_length: 13
v_call: TRBV29-1
d_call: TRBD1
j_call: TRBJ1-1
cdr3_nt: TGCAGCGCTGTCACAGGGGGAAACACTGAAGCTTTCTTT
cdr3_aa: CSAVTGGNTEAFF

clone_size: -
cdr3_length: 16
v_call: TRBV4-2
d_call: -
j_call: TRBJ2-3
cdr3_nt: TGTGCCAGCAGCCAAGGAAAAGGTGAACGCACAGATACGCAGTATTTT
cdr3_aa: CASSQGKGERTDTQYF

clone_size: -
cdr3_length: 14
v_call: TRBV5-1
d_call: -
j_call: TRBJ1-2
cdr3_nt: TGCGCCAGCAGCTTGGGAGTCCAGAACTATGGCTACACCTTC
cdr3_aa: CASSLGVQNYGYTF

clone_size: once
cdr3_length: 14
v_call: TRBV18
d_call: TRBD2
j_call: TRBJ2-1
cdr3_nt: TGTGCCAGCTCCCCGGGACTAGCAGATAATGAGCAGTTCTTC
cdr3_aa: CASSPGLADNEQFF

clone_size: -
cdr3_length: 15
v_call: TRBV11-2
d_call: -
j_call: TRBJ1-3
cdr3_nt: TGTGCCAGCAGCTTAATGGACAGCTCTGGAAACACCATATATTTT
cdr3_aa: CASSLMDSSGNTIYF

clone_size: -
cdr3_length: 15
v_call: TRBV6-5
d_call: -
j_call: TRBJ2-7
cdr3_nt: TGTGCCAGCAGTTACGCCATATCGGGGGACTACGAGCAGTACTTC
cdr3_aa: CASSYAISGDYEQYF